This entry features one TCR beta chain sequence. This sample was included in a study of Ad26.COV2.S vaccination and SARS-CoV-2 variants. The treatment denotes: around 19 received Ad26.COV2.S at low or high dose, single or two shots; 5 received placebo; per-sample allocation not given. It was on day 63 after the first vaccine or placebo injection that samples were taken. Boston provided a donor who was an adult aged 18-55 years. This CDR3 contains 13 residues. V was shortened by 2 bases and J by 6 bases, with 10 bases between the two germline ends. CDR1 MNHEY and CDR2 SMNVEV come from the germline V gene (reference sequence). The protocol was immunoSEQ multiplex PCR, while the TCRdb copy is restricted to in-frame clones and leaves out a portion. The data contain 300,000 to 400,000 clones, approximately 84% of them singletons.

The origin of this receptor is a person aged 18-65 years who received the Ad26.COV2.S COVID-19 vaccine or a placebo. Sequenced here: peripheral blood, sampled in a trial of Ad26.COV2.S vaccine versus placebo. The chain is built from TRBV27 and TRBJ1-1; D call uncertain. DNA of the CDR3: TGTGCCAGCAGTTTAGTATATCCTTCTGAAGCTTTCTTT. Its translation: CASSLVYPSEAFF.